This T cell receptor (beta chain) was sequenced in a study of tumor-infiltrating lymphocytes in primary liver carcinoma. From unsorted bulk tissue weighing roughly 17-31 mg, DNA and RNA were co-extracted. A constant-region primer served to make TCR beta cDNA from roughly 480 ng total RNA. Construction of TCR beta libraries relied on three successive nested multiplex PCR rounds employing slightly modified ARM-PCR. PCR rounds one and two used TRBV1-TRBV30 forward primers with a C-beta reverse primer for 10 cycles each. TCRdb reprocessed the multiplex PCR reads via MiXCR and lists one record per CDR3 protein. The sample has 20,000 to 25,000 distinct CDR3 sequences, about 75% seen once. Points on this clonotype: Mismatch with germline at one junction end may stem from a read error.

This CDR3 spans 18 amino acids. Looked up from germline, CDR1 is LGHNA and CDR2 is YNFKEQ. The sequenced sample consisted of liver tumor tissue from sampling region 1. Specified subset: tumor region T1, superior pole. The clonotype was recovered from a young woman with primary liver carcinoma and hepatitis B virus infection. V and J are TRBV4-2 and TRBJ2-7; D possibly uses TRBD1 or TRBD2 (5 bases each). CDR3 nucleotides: TGTGCCAGCAGCCAGGAACACCTAGGTCATGGGGGACCGCGCGAGCACTACTTC. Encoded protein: CASSQEHLGHGGPREHYF.